A selection of T cell receptor beta chains follows, all from one sample in a study of T cell responses to AZD1222 COVID-19 vaccine. The assay was immunoSEQ multiplex PCR, and TCRdb's table has in-frame clones only and misses some. Altogether about 110,000 clones are present, 90% being singletons, with the ten largest covering approximately 8.2%. The sample here was peripheral blood, taken 28 days after the second AZD1222 dose. Receptors were obtained from an adult who received the AZD1222 COVID-19 vaccine. CDR3s include the opening cysteine and the closing phenylalanine or tryptophan. A D gene is named only where the DNA matches it firmly. Size is omitted from some rows. Given values are once, few, many or a class for expanded clones.

size,V,D,J,DNA,CDR3
NA,TRBV6-1,TRBD2,TRBJ2-7,TGTGCCAGCAGTGGACTAGCGGGGGGCCCGAACTTCTCCTACGAGCAGTACTTC,CASSGLAGGPNFSYEQYF
NA,TRBV6-2/TRBV6-3,NA,TRBJ2-7,TGTGCCAGCAGCGCAAGAGGGACAACTAACTACGAGCAGTACTTC,CASSARGTTNYEQYF
NA,TRBV5-8,NA,TRBJ2-7,TGTGCCAGCAGCTTGGGTTTTAGCTCGGCGGTCGAGCAGTACTTC,CASSLGFSSAVEQYF
NA,TRBV10-3,NA,TRBJ2-7,TGTGCCATCAGCCACTTCGAGATGGCCTCCTACGAGCAGTACTTC,CAISHFEMASYEQYF
NA,TRBV6-6,NA,TRBJ1-1,TGTGCCAGCGGGACGGGGAACACTGAAGCTTTCTTT,CASGTGNTEAFF
NA,TRBV19,NA,TRBJ1-4,TGTGCCAGTAGGGGTCGCGGGTTTAATGAAAAACTGTTTTTT,CASRGRGFNEKLFF
NA,TRBV4-1,NA,TRBJ1-2,TGCGCCAGCAGCCAAGATTTCTATGGCTACACCTTC,CASSQDFYGYTF
NA,TRBV6-5,NA,TRBJ2-1,TGTGCCAGCAATCTTCAGGGAACCCTACGGTCGGAGCAGTTCTTC,CASNLQGTLRSEQFF
once,TRBV11-2,NA,TRBJ1-1,TGTGCCAGCAGCTTAGCAGGGCGGTCCACTGAAGCTTTCTTT,CASSLAGRSTEAFF
NA,TRBV6-5,NA,TRBJ1-1,TGTGCCAGCAGTTACTCCAGGACCGGGTGGGGCACTGAAGCTTTCTTT,CASSYSRTGWGTEAFF
NA,TRBV30,NA,TRBJ1-1,TGTGCCTGGGGGCGCATTGAAGCTTTCTTT,CAWGRIEAFF
NA,TRBV27,TRBD1,TRBJ2-7,TGTGCCAGCAGAAAGAGCTTTACAGGGGGGCTCTACGAGCAGTACTTC,CASRKSFTGGLYEQYF
NA,TRBV4-1,TRBD1,TRBJ2-7,TGCGCCAGCAGCCAAGCTACAGGGGTTGAGCAGTACTTC,CASSQATGVEQYF
NA,TRBV18,TRBD1,TRBJ2-6,TGTGCCAGCTCACCAGCGTTAACAGGGGCTGGGGCCAACGTCCTGACTTTC,CASSPALTGAGANVLTF
NA,TRBV6-5,TRBD1,TRBJ1-2,TGTGCCAGCAGCCCAGGGGGTAATGGCTACACCTTC,CASSPGGNGYTF
NA,TRBV5-1,NA,TRBJ1-2,TGCGCCAGCAGCTTATATCGGACAGACAACTATGGCTACACCTTC,CASSLYRTDNYGYTF
NA,TRBV29-1,TRBD1,TRBJ1-5,TGCAGCGTTGGAGTGGGACAGGTGGATCAGCCCCAGCATTTT,CSVGVGQVDQPQHF
NA,TRBV2,NA,TRBJ1-1,TGTGCCAGCAGAGCCACAGGGCACACTGAAGCTTTCTTT,CASRATGHTEAFF
NA,TRBV19,TRBD2,TRBJ2-7,TGTGCCAGTACCCCAGATTACGGGTTGCGGGGGACGTACGAGCAGTACTTC,CASTPDYGLRGTYEQYF
NA,TRBV3-1/TRBV3-2,NA,TRBJ1-2,TGTGCCAGCAGCCAGGGCTTGGGATATGGCTACACCTTC,CASSQGLGYGYTF
NA,TRBV7-2,NA,TRBJ1-2,TGTGCCAGCAGCATAAACAGGGACCCGAACTATGGCTACACCTTC,CASSINRDPNYGYTF
once,TRBV5-5,TRBD1,TRBJ1-2,TGTGCCAGCAGCTTAACAGGGGTGGAGGACTATGGCTACACCTTC,CASSLTGVEDYGYTF
NA,TRBV27,TRBD1,TRBJ1-4,TGTGCCAGCAGAAAGACAGGGGAGGGCGAAAAACTGTTTTTT,CASRKTGEGEKLFF
NA,TRBV20-1,NA,TRBJ2-3,TGCAGTGCTAGAGCCACAGATACGCAGTATTTT,CSARATDTQYF
NA,TRBV6-1,TRBD1,TRBJ1-6,TGTGCCAGCAGTGGAAACAGGGGATCTAATAATTCACCCCTCCACTTT,CASSGNRGSNNSPLHF
NA,TRBV12-3/TRBV12-4,TRBD1,TRBJ2-5,TGTGCCAGCAGCAACAGGGGCGAGACCCAGTACTTC,CASSNRGETQYF
NA,TRBV6-5,NA,TRBJ1-5,TGTGCCACCCTACACGGGGGTGGCAATCAGCCCCAGCATTTT,CATLHGGGNQPQHF
once,TRBV7-2,TRBD2,TRBJ2-3,TGTGCCAGCAGCTTATGGGCGGGGGTCCGCACAGATACGCAGTATTTT,CASSLWAGVRTDTQYF
NA,TRBV18,TRBD1,TRBJ1-5,TGTGCCAGCTCACCAACAGGGGATCAGCCCCAGCATTTT,CASSPTGDQPQHF